Below are 31 T cell receptor beta chains sequenced from a single sample in a study of regulatory T cells in long-lasting Graves disease. Described time point: newly diagnosed GD, antithyroid drugs for less than 3 months. PBMC-derived RNA was used for the TCR library. Relying on iRepertoire HTBI primers and Arm-PCR of CDR3 regions, the team built TCR beta libraries. TCRdb re-called the multiplex PCR reads with MiXCR, one entry per CDR3 protein. Of more than 300,000 distinct CDR3 sequences in the sample, 15% to 20% were seen once. These data also featured in a second study, about T cells in Graves' hyperthyroidism and ophthalmopathy.

The input for sequencing was peripheral blood mononuclear cells (PBMCs), taken at new diagnosis, from a patient treated with antithyroid drugs. The source is a woman aged 18-29 years with Graves disease.

This clonotype came up many times. The J gene is TRBJ2-7, the V gene TRBV11-2; TRBD1 matches 9 bases. Germline V gene lookup returns CDR1 SGHAT and CDR2 FQNNGV. CDR3 length: 16 residues. With 5 bases clipped from V and 5 bases from J, the junction kept 13 bases outside the gene matches. CDR3 protein: CASSLGYPGQGDEQYF. For the CDR3, the DNA is TGTGCCAGCAGCCTAGGATATCCGGGACAGGGAGACGAGCAGTACTTC.

This clonotype was counted ten times or more. This chain's CDR3 is CASVGASGYSYEQYF. For the CDR3, the DNA is TGTGCCAGCGTCGGAGCTAGCGGGTACTCCTACGAGCAGTACTTC. The chain carries TRBV2 and TRBJ2-7; TRBD2 matches at 8 bases. J lost 0 bases, V lost 8 bases, and 9 bases had no gene match. CDR1 is SNHLY, CDR2 FYNNEI, per germline. This CDR3 region has 15 residues.

This clonotype was counted at least ten times. V and J are TRBV6-2 or TRBV6-3 and TRBJ2-3; 9 positions match TRBD1. The CDR3 runs to 13 residues. The junction had 2 bases not matched to a gene; V was cut back by 4 bases and J by 6 bases. Germline-derived CDR1 and CDR2 are MNHEY and SVGEGT. The CDR3 is CASSWDREDTQYF. The CDR3 coding sequence is TGTGCCAGCAGTTGGGACAGGGAGGATACGCAGTATTTT.

This clonotype has just a few counts. The chain uses TRBV29-1 and TRBJ2-1, with D perhaps given as TRBD1 or TRBD2 (5 bases each). The CDR3 is 15 residues long. Per germline, CDR1 SQVTM and CDR2 ANQGSEA. Trimming took 7 bases from V and 5 from J, leaving 21 bases between them. This CDR3 is CSAAKNRDGHNEQFF. CDR3 nucleotide sequence: TGCAGCGCAGCTAAAAACCGGGACGGACACAATGAGCAGTTCTTC.

This clonotype appeared many times. This chain connects TRBV2 to TRBJ1-2; 8 bases agree with TRBD1. With 4 bases clipped from V and 8 bases from J, the junction kept 12 bases outside the gene matches. The germline V gene has CDR1 SNHLY and CDR2 FYNNEI. This CDR3 has 15 amino acids. DNA for the CDR3: TGTGCCAGCAGTGGAGACCCGGACAGGACAGGGGGCTACACCTTC. Its protein product is CASSGDPDRTGGYTF.

J is TRBJ2-1 and V is TRBV5-1; 10 bases match TRBD2. From germline, CDR1 is SGHRS and CDR2 YFSETQ. Trimming at V came to 4 bases and at J to 3 bases, leaving 10 bases not matched to a gene. This CDR3 region has 17 residues. CDR3 residues: CASSQDGAGGIYNEQFF. In DNA form, the CDR3 reads TGCGCCAGCAGCCAAGATGGAGCGGGAGGGATCTACAATGAGCAGTTCTTC.

This clonotype has just a few counts. The chain joins TRBV7-2 to TRBJ1-6; perhaps TRBD1 as D (5 bases). This CDR3 has 14 residues. V was pared by 5 bases and J by 13 bases, with 18 bases between. The germline gives CDR1 SGHTA, CDR2 FQGNSA. The CDR3 DNA is TGTGCCAGCAGCCGGGACCGCCTAAATCAGCCCCTCCACTTT. Protein: CASSRDRLNQPLHF.

The chain carries TRBV19 and TRBJ2-7, with a possible D match to TRBD2 (6 bases). The germline V and J ends were trimmed by 6 bases and 5 bases, with 14 bases remaining between them. There are 13 residues in the CDR3. Germline CDR1 and CDR2: LNHDA and SQIVND (reference sequence). The CDR3 region is CASSGTLRDEQYF. CDR3 coding DNA: TGTGCCAGTAGCGGGACTCTGAGGGACGAGCAGTACTTC.

This clonotype was picked up a small number of times. V and J are TRBV6-4 and TRBJ2-2; D call uncertain. V was shortened by 0 bases and J by 5 bases, with 7 bases between the two germline ends. The CDR3 runs 14 residues. The germline V gene has CDR1 MRHNA and CDR2 SNTAGT. The CDR3 protein is CASSDSGDTGELFF. The CDR3 DNA reads as TGTGCCAGCAGTGACTCCGGTGATACCGGGGAGCTGTTTTTT.

This clonotype was seen repeatedly, ten times or more. The chain combines TRBV7-8 with TRBJ1-1; the D is unclear. Trimming stripped 5 bases from V and 6 bases from J, with 13 bases between. CDR3 length: 13 amino acids. The V gene's germline CDR1 is SGHVS and CDR2 FQNEAQ. Here the CDR3 DNA reads TGTGCCAGCAGCCCACCTCATATACCTGAAGCTTTCTTT. It is translated as CASSPPHIPEAFF. The full variable domain, its missing parts supplied by reference TRBV7-8 and TRBJ1-1, is GAGVSQSPRYKVAKRGQDVALRCDPISGHVSLFWYQQALGQGPEFLTYFQNEAQLDKSGLPSDRFFAERPEGSVSTLKIQRTQQEDSAVYLCASSPPHIPEAFFGQGTRLTVV.

This clonotype showed up many times. Written as DNA, the CDR3 is TGTGCCAGCAGTTTAGGTAGTCAGGGCCAGTGGCAGTATTTT. Its translation is CASSLGSQGQWQYF. J is TRBJ2-3 and V is TRBV28; possibly TRBD1 for D (5 bases). V shed 2 bases and J shed 11 bases, with 17 bases lying between them. This CDR3 has 14 residues. Looked up from germline, CDR1 is MDHEN and CDR2 is SYDVKM.

In its sample, this clonotype was seen many times. The chain joins TRBV3-1 to TRBJ2-1; D ambiguous. Germline assignment: CDR1 LGHDT and CDR2 YNNKEL (reference sequence). Trimming removed 4 bases from V and 0 bases from J, with 13 bases in between. The CDR3 is 16 amino acids. The CDR3 bases are TGTGCCAGCAGCCCAGTCTACGGAGCCTCCTACAATGAGCAGTTCTTC. This gives the protein CASSPVYGASYNEQFF.

This clonotype was counted at least ten times. The chain combines TRBV6-2 or TRBV6-3 with TRBJ2-1; the match to TRBD1 covers 8 bases. The CDR3 contains 15 residues. Germline CDR1 MNHEY, CDR2 SVGEGT. The V gene end was trimmed by 8 bases and the J gene end by 1 base; junction bases not matched to a gene: 7. The CDR3 is CASGLDRVSYNEQFF. The CDR3 DNA follows: TGTGCCAGCGGCTTGGACAGGGTTTCCTACAATGAGCAGTTCTTC.

The sample holds many counts of this clonotype. V is TRBV11-2 and J is TRBJ2-1; 7 bases match TRBD2. V trimming: 1 base; J trimming: 8 bases; junction bases outside the gene matches: 5. The germline V gene has CDR1 SGHAT and CDR2 FQNNGV. The length of the CDR3 is 14 residues. CDR3 in amino acids: CASSLVGGRDEQFF. CDR3 DNA sequence: TGTGCCAGCAGCTTAGTTGGGGGGAGGGATGAGCAGTTCTTC.

This clonotype appeared many times. The V and J genes are TRBV7-2 and TRBJ1-1; D is undetermined. The CDR3 sequence is 14 residues long. Trimming removed 2 bases from V and 1 base from J, with 8 bases in between. From germline, CDR1 is SGHTA and CDR2 FQGNSA. This CDR3 reads CASSLFVWNTEAFF. The CDR3 coding sequence is TGTGCCAGCAGCTTATTCGTCTGGAACACTGAAGCTTTCTTT.

This clonotype was counted only a few times. The chain carries TRBV5-4 and TRBJ2-1; D might be TRBD1 or TRBD2, each matching 5 bases. Germline V gene lookup returns CDR1 SGHNT and CDR2 YYREEE (reference sequence). The V gene lost 4 bases and the J gene lost 2 bases, with 16 bases spanning the gap. CDR3 length: 16 residues. CDR3 nucleotide sequence: TGTGCCAGCAGCGCATACCGGGACGGAGCCTACAATGAGCAGTTCTTC. Encoded protein: CASSAYRDGAYNEQFF.

This clonotype was seen repeatedly, ten times or more. This chain uses TRBV6-2 or TRBV6-3 with TRBJ2-7, with D perhaps matching TRBD1 (6 bases). The CDR3 sequence is 15 residues long. Germline CDR1 and CDR2: MNHEY and SVGEGT. The germline V and J ends were trimmed by 0 bases and 2 bases, with 11 bases remaining between them. In DNA, the CDR3 is TGTGCCAGCAGTTACTCCAGGGGACCGACCTACGAGCAGTACTTC. Amino acids: CASSYSRGPTYEQYF.

This clonotype was observed a handful of times. The V and J genes are TRBV6-1 and TRBJ1-4; maybe TRBD1 (5 bases). The CDR3 is 16 amino acids. CDR1 and CDR2 from the germline V gene are MNHNS and SASEGT. Deletions cut 5 bases from V and 4 bases from J, with 17 bases between. The CDR3 reads CASSPPGQPLNEKLFF. The CDR3 DNA sequence: TGTGCCAGCAGTCCACCGGGGCAGCCACTTAATGAAAAACTGTTTTTT.

This clonotype was detected many times. The V gene is TRBV27, the J gene TRBJ2-7; D may correspond to TRBD1 or TRBD2 (6 bases each). This CDR3 contains 15 residues. Germline CDR1 is MNHEY and CDR2 is SMNVEV (reference sequence). With 0 bases removed from V and 2 bases from J, the gap between germline ends came to 11 bases. CDR3 residues: CASSLSWGATYEQYF. CDR3 DNA sequence: TGTGCCAGCAGTTTATCGTGGGGGGCTACCTACGAGCAGTACTTC.

This clonotype was seen repeatedly, ten times or more. V and J are TRBV5-5 and TRBJ2-1; D gene uncertain. Trimming pared 7 bases from V and 8 bases from J, leaving 19 bases between. CDR1 SGHKS and CDR2 YYEKEE come from the germline V gene (reference sequence). The CDR3 loop spans 14 amino acids. The CDR3 DNA reads TGTGCCAGCGCCGAAGGACCAACTTGGGATGAGCAGTTCTTC. Its translation is CASAEGPTWDEQFF.

This clonotype was seen at least ten times. The rearrangement joins TRBV30 to TRBJ1-3; D gene uncertain. V was clipped by 0 bases and J by 0 bases, with 9 bases between them. CDR1 and CDR2 from the germline V gene are GTSNPN and SVGIG (reference sequence). The CDR3 runs to 15 residues. The CDR3 nucleotides are TGTGCCTGGAGTGTCTGGAGAGACTCTGGAAACACCATATATTTT. Amino acids: CAWSVWRDSGNTIYF.

The chain carries TRBV6-2 or TRBV6-3 and TRBJ2-3; 9 positions match TRBD1. The length of the CDR3 is 15 residues. Germline V gene sequence: CDR1 MNHEY, CDR2 SVGEGT. V gave up 2 bases and J gave up 0 bases; unmatched junction bases: 0. This CDR3 is CASSYGQGSTDTQYF. In DNA, the CDR3 is TGTGCCAGCAGTTACGGACAGGGGAGCACAGATACGCAGTATTTT.

This clonotype has at least ten counts. The V gene is TRBV20-1, the J gene TRBJ2-3; no definite D call. Trimming cost V 1 base and J 6 bases, with 14 bases left between them. The CDR3 runs to 14 residues. CDR1 is DFQATT, CDR2 SNEGSKA, per germline (reference sequence). The CDR3, as DNA: TGCAGTGCTAGAGTGCCCGGGTTTGGCGATACGCAGTATTTT. It codes for CSARVPGFGDTQYF.

This clonotype was detected ten times or more. J is TRBJ1-4 and V is TRBV20-1, with unresolved D. Trimming took off 4 bases at V and 0 bases at J, with 9 bases between the two ends. Germline CDR1 is DFQATT and CDR2 is SNEGSKA (reference sequence). The CDR3 is 14 residues long. Written as DNA, the CDR3 is TGCAGTGCTAACAAACACGCAACTAATGAAAAACTGTTTTTT. Translating gives CSANKHATNEKLFF.

The rearrangement uses TRBV20-1 and TRBJ2-5; 10 bases line up with TRBD2. The ends lost 5 bases at V and 5 bases at J; junction bases unmatched: 14. The CDR3 spans 16 residues. Germline V gene data show CDR1 as DFQATT and CDR2 as SNEGSKA (reference sequence). CDR3 sequence reads: CSAEGSGRDGRETQYF. The CDR3 coding sequence is TGCAGTGCTGAAGGGAGCGGGAGGGATGGGAGGGAGACCCAGTACTTC.

This clonotype was observed at least ten times. V is TRBV2 and J is TRBJ2-7; 7 nucleotides align to TRBD2. The CDR3 runs 14 residues. V shed 10 bases, J shed 3 bases, and the junction held 12 bases outside the gene matches. CDR1 is SNHLY and CDR2 is FYNNEI in the germline V gene. The CDR3 sequence: CATTRGGGDYEQYF. CDR3 DNA: TGTGCCACTACCCGCGGTGGGGGGGACTACGAGCAGTACTTC.

This clonotype was seen many times. The chain carries TRBV5-1 and TRBJ1-1, with D maybe TRBD1 (5 bases). The germline gives CDR1 SGHRS, CDR2 YFSETQ. This CDR3 region has 16 residues. V gave up 3 bases and J gave up 1 base, with 16 bases separating them. The CDR3 sequence: CASSSTPGTANTEAFF. CDR3 sequence (DNA): TGCGCCAGCAGCTCGACGCCAGGGACGGCGAACACTGAAGCTTTCTTT.

This chain links TRBV7-3 with TRBJ2-3; 11 bases map to TRBD2. The V gene end was trimmed by 6 bases and the J gene end by 1 base; junction bases not matched to a gene: 30. CDR1 is SGHTA, CDR2 FQGTGA, per germline. The CDR3 has 24 amino acids. CDR3 sequence reads: CASSEGSGGAQSLAGGSRTDTQYF. As DNA, the CDR3 is TGTGCCAGCAGTGAGGGTAGCGGGGGGGCCCAGAGTCTAGCGGGAGGTTCACGCACAGATACGCAGTATTTT. Full variable domain (missing parts from reference TRBV7-3 and TRBJ2-3): GAGVSQTPSNKVTEKGKYVELRCDPISGHTALYWYRQSLGQGPEFLIYFQGTGAADDSGLPNDRFFAVRPEGSVSTLKIQRTERGDSAVYLCASSEGSGGAQSLAGGSRTDTQYFGPGTRLTVL.

This clonotype was counted at least ten times. The chain joins TRBV2 to TRBJ2-2; 7 bases are shared with TRBD1. The V and J ends lost 6 bases and 4 bases, in that order; junction bases with no gene match: 5. The CDR3 sequence is 14 residues long. Germline CDR1 and CDR2: SNHLY and FYNNEI. CDR3 in amino acids: CASRAQGSTGELFF. The CDR3 region has the DNA TGTGCCAGCAGAGCACAGGGGAGCACCGGGGAGCTGTTTTTT.

This clonotype was recorded many times. This chain joins TRBV3-1 and TRBJ2-7, with 9 bases matching TRBD1. V dropped 1 base and J dropped 2; count of bases not matched to a gene: 9. The germline CDR1 and CDR2 sequences are LGHDT and YNNKEL (reference sequence). This CDR3 contains 17 residues. The CDR3 coding sequence is TGTGCCAGCAGCCAAGGGACCCCGGGACAGGGTGCCTACGAGCAGTACTTC. This sequence encodes CASSQGTPGQGAYEQYF.

This clonotype was counted many times. The chain employs TRBV27 and TRBJ2-7; D may be TRBD1 (6 bases). The CDR3 is made up of 13 amino acids. Germline CDR1 MNHEY, CDR2 SMNVEV (reference sequence). V lost 4 bases and J lost 4, with 11 bases in between. CDR3 nucleotides: TGTGCCAGCAGTTACGGACAGCCTTACGAGCAGTACTTC. Residues: CASSYGQPYEQYF.